This TCR beta chain is from a study of molecular identifiers for immune sequencing clone quantification. Study-wide points: Clones of above 20 RNA copies carried over 97% of effector molecules; in naive cells they carried under 1%.

There are a few counts of this clonotype. Its specificity is unknown. MiXCR, run by TCRdb on the PCR reads, gives a single entry per CDR3 protein. The sample lists over 50,000 distinct CDR3 sequences; more than 35% were seen once. The V end lost 2 bases, the J end lost 1 base, and 9 bases lay between the germline ends. Germline assignment: CDR1 SGHNT and CDR2 YENEEA. The CDR3 spans 15 residues. From around 18,000 to 910,000 sorted cells, naive CD8 libraries were generated with 10%, 30% or 50% RNA. Using a CD8+CD4-CCR7+CD45RA+ phenotype, naive CD8 T cells were sorted. The chain employs TRBV11-3 and TRBJ2-1; D possibly corresponds to TRBD1 (5 bases). This clonotype was obtained from a human donor in good health. Some libraries in this study had Jurkat cell RNA spiked in. The source material was naive CD8+ T cells from blood, with Jurkat cell RNA spiked in. As to subset: FACS-sorted CD8+CD4-CCR7+CD45RA+ naive T cells. CDR3 protein: CASSLWGQSYNEQFF. CDR3 DNA: TGTGCCAGCAGCTTATGGGGCCAATCCTACAATGAGCAGTTCTTC.